What follows are 26 T cell receptor beta chains derived from one specimen sequenced in a study of T-cell reconstitution after alpha-beta-depleted transplantation in children. A library of TCRbeta sequences, prepared with unique molecular identifiers, was generated. In TCRdb, the PCR reads were re-called with MiXCR into one record per CDR3 protein. This repertoire shows hundreds of thousands of distinct CDR3 sequences, 10% to 15% found once; its top ten account for 0.79%. The sequences come from PBMCs, collected before TCRalphabeta/CD19-depleted stem cell transplant. Receptors were obtained from a girl aged 2 to 10 with congenital amegakaryocytic thrombocytopenia, due to receive a stem cell transplant.

This clonotype was observed a handful of times. This chain links TRBV28 with TRBJ2-6; no clear D gene. The CDR3 has 13 residues. V dropped 10 bases and J dropped 2 bases, with 9 bases sitting between them. Germline CDR1 and CDR2: MDHEN and SYDVKM. The CDR3 DNA reads as TGTGCCATCGAAAATCCTGGGGCCAACGTCCTGACTTTC. This translates into CAIENPGANVLTF.

This clonotype was recorded once. A much larger clone sits a single nucleotide away, making a read error possible. The genes are TRBV12-3 or TRBV12-4 and TRBJ1-2; D is unresolved. The CDR3 is 12 amino acids. CDR3 sequence reads: CPSSLTLYGYTF. CDR3 coding DNA: TGTCCCAGCAGCCTCACCCTCTATGGCTACACCTTC.

This clonotype was observed a few times. The chain is built from TRBV7-2 and TRBJ1-1; 8 bases align to TRBD1. J was trimmed by 4 bases and V by 5 bases; bases with no gene match: 9. The CDR3 totals 15 residues. Germline CDR1 SGHTA, CDR2 FQGNSA. The CDR3 is CASSPGQGWTTEAFF. CDR3 DNA: TGTGCCAGCAGCCCCGGACAGGGTTGGACCACTGAAGCTTTCTTT.

This clonotype was detected a few times. The CDR3 loop reads CATSDPGQGNTGELFF. CDR3 nucleotide sequence: TGTGCCACCAGTGATCCCGGACAGGGGAACACCGGGGAGCTGTTTTTT. The chain uses TRBV24-1 and TRBJ2-2; 8 bases are shared with TRBD1. J lost 1 base, V lost 3 bases, and 3 bases had no gene match. Germline lookup yields CDR1 KGHDR and CDR2 SFDVKD. There are 16 residues in the CDR3.

As regards this clonotype: Sequence at one end of the junction differs from germline and may be a read error. The CDR3 here is CASSWGLTYEQHF. CDR3 DNA sequence: TGCGCCAGCAGCTGGGGGCTGACCTACGAGCAGCACTTC. This chain links TRBV5-1 with TRBJ2-7; D might be TRBD1 (6 bases). CDR3 length: 13 residues. Germline V gives CDR1 SGHRS, CDR2 YFSETQ. Variable domain in full (rest from reference TRBV5-1 and TRBJ2-7): KAGVTQTPRYLIKTRGQQVTLSCSPISGHRSVSWYQQTPGQGLQFLFEYFSETQRNKGNFPGRFSGRQFSNSRSEMNVSTLELGDSALYLCASSWGLTYEQHFGPGTRLTVT.

V is TRBV3-1 and J is TRBJ2-1; no definite D call. The CDR3 is 15 residues long. Germline V CDR1 and CDR2: LGHDT, YNNKEL (reference sequence). V gave up 1 base and J gave up 7 bases, with 14 bases separating them. The CDR3 protein is CASSQGIIRGNEQFF. The CDR3 nucleotides read TGTGCCAGCAGCCAAGGCATCATCCGTGGAAATGAGCAGTTCTTC.

Ten or more counts support this clonotype. This chain links TRBV7-2 with TRBJ1-5; unclear D gene. Per the germline V gene, CDR1 is SGHTA and CDR2 is FQGNSA. The CDR3 contains 15 residues. Trimming removed 3 bases from V and 0 bases from J, with 9 bases in between. Here the CDR3 DNA reads TGTGCCAGCAGCTTCGAACCATATAGCAATCAGCCCCAGCATTTT. Amino acids: CASSFEPYSNQPQHF.

This clonotype came up a few times. The chain is built from TRBV6-1 and TRBJ2-3; 12 positions agree with TRBD2. Germline V gene lookup returns CDR1 MNHNS and CDR2 SASEGT. The CDR3 is made up of 18 amino acids. Losses at the gene ends were 6 bases for V and 3 bases for J; bases not matched to a gene: 13. CDR3 in DNA: TGTGCCAGCAGCCAACTAGCGGGAGGAACCCCTGCTACAGATACGCAGTATTTT. Protein sequence: CASSQLAGGTPATDTQYF.

This clonotype was seen a handful of times. The chain joins TRBV6-5 to TRBJ2-6, with 12 bases lining up with TRBD2. The V gene end was trimmed by 4 bases and the J gene end by 1 base; junction bases not matched to a gene: 5. This CDR3 has 18 residues. Germline loops: CDR1 MNHEY, CDR2 SVGAGI. This CDR3 reads CASSLTSGRESGANVLTF. The CDR3 nucleotides read TGTGCCAGCAGTTTGACTAGCGGGAGAGAATCTGGGGCCAACGTCCTGACTTTC.

The chain uses TRBV4-1 and TRBJ2-7; the match to TRBD1 covers 11 bases. V shed 2 bases and J 4 bases; nucleotides not matched to a gene: 4. The CDR3 has 15 residues. Germline V CDR1 and CDR2: MGHRA, YSYEKL. The CDR3 here is CASSQQDRGRYEQYF. As DNA, the CDR3 is TGCGCCAGCAGCCAACAGGACAGGGGGCGGTACGAGCAGTACTTC.

V gene TRBV20-1 combines with J gene TRBJ2-7, with a tentative D call TRBD2 (5 bases). CDR3 length: 14 residues. The V end lost 3 bases, the J end lost 2 bases, and 14 bases lay between the germline ends. Germline CDR1 and CDR2: DFQATT and SNEGSKA (reference sequence). The DNA of the CDR3 is TGCAGTGCTAGCATAGGACTCGTCCCCTACGAGCAGTACTTC. Amino acids: CSASIGLVPYEQYF.

This clonotype was found many times. The chain employs TRBV10-3 and TRBJ2-6; D uncertain. V lost 2 bases to trimming and J lost 0 bases, with 5 bases between them. This CDR3 has 15 residues. CDR1 and CDR2 from the germline V gene are ENHRY and SYGVKD. DNA of the CDR3: TGTGCCATCAGTGAGGACAACTCTGGGGCCAACGTCCTGACTTTC. Translated: CAISEDNSGANVLTF.

This clonotype was observed a handful of times. The chain carries TRBV20-1 and TRBJ2-3; no firm D call. Trimming shortened V by 4 bases and J by 3 bases, and 2 bases separated the two germline ends. The CDR3 extends over 10 amino acids. Germline CDR1 reads DFQATT; CDR2 reads SNEGSKA (reference sequence). CDR3 nucleotide sequence: TGCAGTGCTATGACAGATACGCAGTATTTT. It encodes CSAMTDTQYF.

This clonotype was counted a few times. The chain couples TRBV5-1 to TRBJ2-1, with D tentatively TRBD1 (5 bases). This CDR3 spans 16 amino acids. Trimming left V 0 bases short and J 7 bases short, with 17 bases between. Germline CDR1 SGHRS, CDR2 YFSETQ. CDR3 DNA: TGCGCCAGCAGCTTGGGACAGCTGGGGCTTCGGAATGAGCAGTTCTTC. Amino acid sequence: CASSLGQLGLRNEQFF.

The CDR3 is CASSLSQGEHNEQFF. For the CDR3, the DNA is TGTGCCAGCAGCTTATCCCAGGGGGAACACAATGAGCAGTTCTTC. The J gene is TRBJ2-1, the V gene TRBV11-3, with TRBD1 identical over 7 bases. The CDR3 covers 15 residues. The V gene end was trimmed by 2 bases and the J gene end by 5 bases; junction bases not matched to a gene: 6. Germline values: CDR1 SGHNT, CDR2 YENEEA.

A few counts support this clonotype. The chain joins TRBV18 to TRBJ2-7, with no clear D. The V end was cut by 4 bases, the J end by 3 bases, with 16 bases between. This CDR3 is 15 amino acids long. Germline V gene lookup returns CDR1 KGHSH and CDR2 LQKENI. CDR3 loop: CASSQDHQAYYEQYF. CDR3 sequence (DNA): TGTGCCAGCTCACAGGATCATCAGGCATACTACGAGCAGTACTTC.

This clonotype was recorded at least ten times. This chain connects TRBV20-1 to TRBJ2-3; no firm D call. This CDR3 contains 15 residues. Between the trimmed V and J ends, which lost 0 bases and 4 bases, there was a span of 14 bases. Germline assignment: CDR1 DFQATT and CDR2 SNEGSKA (reference sequence). In DNA, the CDR3 is TGCAGTGCTAGAGAGGGGAAGTCCCCCGCAGATACGCAGTATTTT. Amino acid sequence: CSAREGKSPADTQYF.

The rearrangement joins TRBV6-1 to TRBJ2-5, with TRBD1 identical over 7 bases. V was pared by 4 bases and J by 7 bases, with 12 bases of the junction left unmatched. CDR3 size: 15 residues. CDR1 and CDR2 from the germline V gene are MNHNS and SASEGT. In DNA form, the CDR3 reads TGTGCCAGCAGTGCCGGGACAGACTGGGGTCGGACCCAGTACTTC. This sequence encodes CASSAGTDWGRTQYF.

This clonotype has at least ten counts. The chain has TRBV15 and TRBJ1-1; D ambiguous. Trimming stripped 7 bases from V and 0 bases from J, with 9 bases between. The CDR3 runs 13 residues. The germline V gene encodes CDR1 LNHNV and CDR2 YYDKDF (reference sequence). CDR3 nucleotides: TGTGCCACCACGAAAGTTATGAACACTGAAGCTTTCTTT. Translating gives CATTKVMNTEAFF.

This sequence joins TRBV5-1 and TRBJ1-1; D ambiguous. The CDR3 consists of 19 residues. V was pared by 3 bases and J by 0 bases, with 24 bases between. CDR1 is SGHRS and CDR2 is YFSETQ in the germline V gene. The CDR3 sequence: CASSSIAPPANPMNTEAFF. The CDR3 coding sequence is TGCGCCAGCAGCTCAATTGCCCCTCCAGCGAACCCCATGAACACTGAAGCTTTCTTT. Together with reference TRBV5-1 and TRBJ1-1, the CDR3 gives the full variable domain: KAGVTQTPRYLIKTRGQQVTLSCSPISGHRSVSWYQQTPGQGLQFLFEYFSETQRNKGNFPGRFSGRQFSNSRSEMNVSTLELGDSALYLCASSSIAPPANPMNTEAFFGQGTRLTVV.

This clonotype came up many times. The V call is TRBV20-1, the J call TRBJ2-5; D ambiguous. Germline V gives CDR1 DFQATT, CDR2 SNEGSKA (reference sequence). Trimming stripped 5 bases from V and 5 bases from J, with 18 bases between. The CDR3 is 14 residues long. The CDR3 sequence is CSARVGPEWETQYF. For the CDR3, the DNA is TGCAGTGCTCGTGTCGGACCCGAGTGGGAGACCCAGTACTTC.

This clonotype was seen only a few times. The rearrangement joins TRBV4-2 to TRBJ2-2; TRBD2 agrees at 8 bases. Germline lookup yields CDR1 LGHNA and CDR2 YNFKEQ. This CDR3 contains 16 residues. Unmatched junction bases numbered 8, after V lost 1 base and J lost 7 bases. CDR3 sequence: CASSQAPVAGGGELFF. The CDR3 bases are TGTGCCAGCAGCCAAGCCCCGGTTGCGGGGGGCGGGGAGCTGTTTTTT.

This clonotype was seen ten or more times. V and J are TRBV20-1 and TRBJ1-5; D might be TRBD1 (5 bases). Germline-derived CDR1 and CDR2 are DFQATT and SNEGSKA (reference sequence). The CDR3 spans 13 residues. V was trimmed by 0 bases and J by 13 bases, leaving 16 bases between them. CDR3 DNA sequence: TGCAGTGCTAGAGATGGGGGAAGGTACAGGCAGCATTTT. Residues: CSARDGGRYRQHF.

This clonotype was counted at least ten times. The chain carries TRBV20-1 and TRBJ1-1, with D perhaps matching TRBD1 (5 bases). Germline CDR1 and CDR2: DFQATT and SNEGSKA (reference sequence). V was clipped by 3 bases and J by 5 bases, with 13 bases between them. The CDR3 has 13 residues. CDR3 residues: CSARFLGATEAFF. The CDR3 DNA follows: TGCAGTGCTAGGTTTCTTGGGGCTACTGAAGCTTTCTTT.

Only a few counts were recorded for this clonotype. The junction does not match germline at one end; this may be a read error. The chain couples TRBV20-1 to TRBJ1-1; tentatively, D is TRBD1 (6 bases). From germline, CDR1 is DFQATT and CDR2 SNEGSKA (reference sequence). The CDR3 is made up of 17 amino acids. DNA of the CDR3: TGCTGTGCTAGAGGGGGGTGGATGCAGGCCCCGAACACTGAAGCTTTCTTT. This translates into CCARGGWMQAPNTEAFF.

This clonotype was seen at least ten times. The V gene is TRBV29-1, the J gene TRBJ1-5; tentatively, D is TRBD1 (5 bases). CDR1 is SQVTM, CDR2 ANQGSEA, per germline. Between the trimmed V and J ends, which lost 6 bases and 5 bases, there was a span of 14 bases. The CDR3 spans 13 residues. The CDR3 region is CSVKGTSDQPQHF. CDR3 coding DNA: TGCAGCGTCAAAGGGACCTCGGATCAGCCCCAGCATTTT.